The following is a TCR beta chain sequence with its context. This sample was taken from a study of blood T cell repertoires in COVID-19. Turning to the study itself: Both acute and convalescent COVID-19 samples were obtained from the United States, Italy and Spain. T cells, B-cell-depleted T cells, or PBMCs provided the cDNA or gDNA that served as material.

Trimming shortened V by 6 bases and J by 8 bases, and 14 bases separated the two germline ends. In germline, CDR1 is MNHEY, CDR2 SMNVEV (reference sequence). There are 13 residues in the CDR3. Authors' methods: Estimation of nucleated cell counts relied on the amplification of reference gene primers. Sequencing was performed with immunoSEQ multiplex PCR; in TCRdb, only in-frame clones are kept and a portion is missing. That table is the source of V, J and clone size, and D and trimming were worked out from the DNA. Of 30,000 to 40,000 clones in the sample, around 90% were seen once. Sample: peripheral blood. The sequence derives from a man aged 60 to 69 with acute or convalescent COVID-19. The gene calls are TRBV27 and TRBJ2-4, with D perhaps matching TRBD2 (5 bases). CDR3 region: CASSRYRDDIQYF. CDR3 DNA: TGTGCCAGCAGCAGATACCGGGATGACATTCAGTACTTC.